This paragraph covers one T cell receptor beta chain sequence. What it binds is unknown. The sample carries other DNA sequences with the same CDR3. The PCR used 60 Vbeta and 13 Jbeta primers. TCRdb keeps only in-frame clones here, not all; method: immunoSEQ multiplex PCR. The table has over 100,000 clones, 76% seen once. These data are taken from a study of cytomegalovirus exposure and HLA in healthy donors. Study-level findings and limits: A later analysis revealed that TCR association rates differed between HLA loci, peaking at DRB1 and bottoming out at HLA-C. Information on immune exposure was restricted to one variable (CMV serostatus). With later analysis, a missense DCLRE1C variant became linked to TCR beta V- and J-gene trimming.

Germline V lookup: CDR1 MNHNS, CDR2 SASEGT. The CDR3 spans 12 residues. V gave up 10 bases and J gave up 2 bases; unmatched junction bases: 4. Material: PBMCs. The rearrangement links TRBV6-1 to TRBJ1-1; 7 positions agree with TRBD1. This TCR derives from a woman aged 50 to 60 in good health and CMV-seropositive. CDR3 residues: CATRGANTEAFF. CDR3 in DNA: TGTGCCACCAGGGGGGCCAACACTGAAGCTTTCTTT.